These 3 T cell receptor beta chains originate from one sample sequenced in a study of T cells in Graves' hyperthyroidism and ophthalmopathy. Regions amplified from RNA transcripts were the TCR beta CDR3 regions. An initial round of RT-PCR targeting the TCR CDR3 relied on the HTBI primer set. TCRdb reprocessed the multiplex PCR reads with MiXCR, giving one entry per CDR3 protein. The sample has 450,000 to 700,000 distinct CDR3 sequences; roughly 46% are singletons. The specimen was peripheral blood or thyroid tissue (not recorded which). Receptors were obtained from an adult woman with Graves' disease, either hyperthyroidism or ophthalmopathy (not recorded which).

Regarding this clonotype: It may be a read error: a sequence one base away is much more abundant. V is TRBV10-2 and J is TRBJ2-7; TRBD1 might be the D (6 bases). The V gene's germline CDR1 is WSHSY and CDR2 SAAADI. The germline V and J ends were trimmed by 8 bases and 3 bases, with 11 bases remaining between them. CDR3 length: 12 amino acids. In DNA, the CDR3 is TGCGCCAGCCGGGACACCGACTACGAGCAGTACTTC. This codes for CASRDTDYEQYF.

There are many counts of this clonotype. The chain uses TRBV12-3 or TRBV12-4 and TRBJ1-1, with TRBD1 matching over 7 bases. This CDR3 is built from 14 residues. The junction had 10 bases not matched to a gene; V was cut back by 5 bases and J by 7 bases. The CDR3 sequence is CASSGDRDRDEAFF. DNA for the CDR3: TGTGCCAGCAGTGGGGACCGGGACAGAGATGAAGCTTTCTTT.

This clonotype was found once. V gene TRBV25-1 combines with J gene TRBJ2-7; 9 nucleotides match TRBD1. The ends lost 6 bases at V and 5 bases at J; junction bases unmatched: 11. Germline loops: CDR1 MGHDK, CDR2 SYGVNS. The CDR3 sequence is 15 residues long. CDR3 DNA: TGTGCCAGCAGGGGCCGGGACAGGGTGTTCAACGAGCAGTACTTC. Residues: CASRGRDRVFNEQYF.